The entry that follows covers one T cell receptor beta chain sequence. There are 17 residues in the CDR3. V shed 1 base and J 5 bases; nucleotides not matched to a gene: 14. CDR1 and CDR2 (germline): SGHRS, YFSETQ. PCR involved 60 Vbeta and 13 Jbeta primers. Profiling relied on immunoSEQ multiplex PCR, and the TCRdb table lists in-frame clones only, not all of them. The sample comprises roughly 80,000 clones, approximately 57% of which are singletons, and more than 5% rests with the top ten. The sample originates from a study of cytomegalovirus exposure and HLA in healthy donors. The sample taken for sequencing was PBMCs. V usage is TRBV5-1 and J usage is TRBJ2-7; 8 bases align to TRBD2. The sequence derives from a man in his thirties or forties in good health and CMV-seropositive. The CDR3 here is CASSLSSGRTLPDEQYF. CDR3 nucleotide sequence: TGCGCCAGCAGCTTGTCTAGCGGGCGCACTCTACCGGACGAGCAGTACTTC.